A single sample is the source of the 31 T cell receptor beta chains below, sequenced in a study of T cells in Graves' hyperthyroidism and ophthalmopathy. Researchers took RNA transcripts and amplified the TCR beta CDR3 regions from them. First-round RT-PCR targeting the TCR CDR3 was performed with the HTBI primer set. TCRdb reprocessed the multiplex PCR reads with MiXCR, giving one entry per CDR3 protein. The sample carries more than 350,000 distinct CDR3 sequences, 12% to 15% recorded once. The sample comprised blood. These receptor sequences come from a woman aged 60-70 years with Graves' ophthalmopathy.

This clonotype was recorded at least ten times. The V and J genes are TRBV24-1 and TRBJ2-4; D is ambiguous. From germline, CDR1 is KGHDR and CDR2 SFDVKD. V shed 2 bases and J shed 1 base, with 14 bases lying between them. The CDR3 spans 17 residues. Here the CDR3 DNA reads TGTGCCACCAGTGATTCTCGGGCTGCGGCGGCCAAAAACATTCAGTACTTC. Protein: CATSDSRAAAAKNIQYF.

This clonotype was counted at least ten times. The genes are TRBV6-2 or TRBV6-3 and TRBJ2-2; the match to TRBD2 covers 10 bases. CDR3 size: 16 residues. Per the germline V gene, CDR1 is MNHEY and CDR2 is SVGEGT. V was clipped by 7 bases and J by 4 bases; unmatched bases: 9. This CDR3 is CASTSDSGRRTGELFF. CDR3 nucleotides: TGTGCCAGCACCTCAGATAGCGGGAGGCGCACCGGGGAGCTGTTTTTT.

With regard to this clonotype: A much larger clone sits a single nucleotide away, making a read error possible. The rearrangement uses TRBV13 and TRBJ1-1; TRBD1 matches 8 bases. The V and J ends lost 7 bases and 1 base, in that order; junction bases with no gene match: 11. CDR3 length: 16 amino acids. CDR1 is PRHDT and CDR2 is FYEKMQ in the germline V gene (reference sequence). For the CDR3, the DNA is TGTGCCAGCACCCTAAAATCGGACAGGGCGAACACTGAAGCTTTCTTT. Protein product: CASTLKSDRANTEAFF.

The chain carries TRBV7-3 and TRBJ2-2, with 7 positions matching TRBD2. The CDR3 totals 16 residues. J gave up 0 bases and V 4 bases, and 5 bases lay outside the gene matches. Per the germline V gene, CDR1 is SGHTA and CDR2 is FQGTGA. The CDR3 here is CASSSSGISNTGELFF. Written as DNA, the CDR3 is TGTGCCAGCAGCTCTAGCGGAATTTCGAACACCGGGGAGCTGTTTTTT.

This chain connects TRBV10-3 to TRBJ1-1, with D hard to call. Germline assignment: CDR1 ENHRY and CDR2 SYGVKD. The CDR3 extends over 12 amino acids. Trimming left V 0 bases short and J 4 bases short, with 3 bases between. In nucleotides, the CDR3 is TGTGCCATCAGTGAGTCGGGCACTGAAGCTTTCTTT. Translating it yields CAISESGTEAFF.

The rearrangement joins TRBV7-8 to TRBJ2-3; D might be TRBD2 (5 bases). This CDR3 contains 16 residues. Trimming cost V 5 bases and J 2 bases, with 17 bases left between them. CDR1 and CDR2 from the germline V gene are SGHVS and FQNEAQ. The CDR3 nucleotides are TGTGCCAGCAGCCCCCGGAGCAGCGGATACACAGATACGCAGTATTTT. Translated: CASSPRSSGYTDTQYF.

V usage is TRBV4-2 and J usage is TRBJ2-2; D gene uncertain. With 1 base removed from V and 6 bases from J, the gap between germline ends came to 9 bases. The CDR3 covers 14 residues. The V gene's germline CDR1 is LGHNA and CDR2 YNFKEQ. In nucleotides, the CDR3 is TGTGCCAGCAGCCAAGTCTCAGGAGCCGGGGAGCTGTTTTTT. Its protein product is CASSQVSGAGELFF.

There are a few counts of this clonotype. This chain links TRBV9 with TRBJ2-2; D remains unclear. Germline lookup yields CDR1 SGDLS and CDR2 YYNGEE. This CDR3 region has 15 residues. Trimming left V 0 bases short and J 7 bases short, with 13 bases between. Here the CDR3 reads CASSVAVGPRGELFF. The CDR3 DNA is TGTGCCAGCAGCGTAGCGGTAGGCCCGCGCGGGGAGCTGTTTTTT.

This clonotype has at least ten counts. The chain combines TRBV7-9 with TRBJ2-7; tentatively, D is TRBD1 (5 bases). The CDR3 runs to 13 residues. The germline V gene encodes CDR1 SEHNR and CDR2 FQNEAQ (reference sequence). The V end was cut by 5 bases, the J end by 2 bases, with 10 bases between. Here the CDR3 reads CASSKGSPYEQYF. The CDR3, as DNA: TGTGCCAGCAGCAAGGGGTCCCCCTACGAGCAGTACTTC.

This clonotype has a count of ten or more. The chain employs TRBV28 and TRBJ2-3; D is possibly TRBD2 (5 bases). With 3 bases removed from V and 7 bases from J, the gap between germline ends came to 17 bases. Germline V gene data show CDR1 as MDHEN and CDR2 as SYDVKM. The CDR3 runs 15 residues. CDR3 nucleotide sequence: TGTGCCAGCAGTTTGGGCGGCACCTCGGGAAATACGCAGTATTTT. This translates into CASSLGGTSGNTQYF.

At least ten counts were recorded for this clonotype. The chain carries TRBV27 and TRBJ2-7; 9 positions match TRBD2. The CDR3 runs 14 residues. Germline CDR1 reads MNHEY; CDR2 reads SMNVEV (reference sequence). V lost 4 bases, J lost 1 base, and 2 bases stayed unmatched. The CDR3 spells CASSYSGSSYEQYF. CDR3 coding DNA: TGTGCCAGCAGTTATAGCGGGAGTTCCTACGAGCAGTACTTC.

This clonotype was counted ten times or more. The chain is built from TRBV10-3 and TRBJ1-6, with 7 bases that match TRBD1. Germline values: CDR1 ENHRY, CDR2 SYGVKD. The CDR3 totals 15 residues. J gave up 8 bases and V 6 bases, and 10 bases lay outside the gene matches. The CDR3 coding sequence is TGTGCCATCAGCCGGACAGGCCTAGCAGATTCACCCCTCCACTTT. Translating it yields CAISRTGLADSPLHF.

This clonotype was counted between two and nine times. V usage is TRBV6-1 and J usage is TRBJ2-1; TRBD1 aligns across 9 bases. V shed 6 bases and J 7 bases; nucleotides not matched to a gene: 10. Germline V CDR1 and CDR2: MNHNS, SASEGT. This CDR3 is 15 amino acids long. CDR3 residues: CASSITGGAWNEQFF. Written as DNA, the CDR3 is TGTGCCAGCAGCATCACAGGGGGCGCTTGGAATGAGCAGTTCTTC.

The rearrangement links TRBV28 to TRBJ1-2; 7 nucleotides align to TRBD1. The CDR3 is 14 residues long. Germline assignment: CDR1 MDHEN and CDR2 SYDVKM. With 6 bases clipped from V and 8 bases from J, the junction kept 12 bases outside the gene matches. This chain's CDR3 is CASSSPLTGVGYTF. Written as DNA, the CDR3 is TGTGCCAGCAGCTCCCCTTTAACAGGGGTAGGCTACACCTTC.

This sequence joins TRBV5-1 and TRBJ2-3, with 14 positions matching TRBD2. Germline V gene data show CDR1 as SGHRS and CDR2 as YFSETQ. V lost 3 bases, J lost 6 bases, and 12 bases stayed unmatched. CDR3 length: 18 amino acids. The CDR3 sequence is CASSSGPGTSGSGDTQYF. DNA for the CDR3: TGCGCCAGCAGCTCCGGCCCCGGGACTAGCGGGAGCGGGGATACGCAGTATTTT.

The table lists this clonotype with many counts. The chain is built from TRBV20-1 and TRBJ2-7; D might be TRBD2 (5 bases). The length of the CDR3 is 13 residues. CDR1 DFQATT and CDR2 SNEGSKA come from the germline V gene (reference sequence). Trimming cost V 2 bases and J 2 bases, with 10 bases left between them. CDR3 coding DNA: TGCAGTGCTAGACCCGGGGAAACCTACGAGCAGTACTTC. Translating it yields CSARPGETYEQYF.

The chain links TRBV2 to TRBJ2-7; D ambiguous. This CDR3 has 13 amino acids. Germline V gives CDR1 SNHLY, CDR2 FYNNEI. Trimming left V 3 bases short and J 9 bases short, with 15 bases between. The CDR3 sequence: CASSEAVGDGQYF. CDR3 DNA sequence: TGTGCCAGCAGTGAGGCAGTTGGAGATGGGCAGTACTTC.

This clonotype was counted at least ten times. CDR3 nucleotide sequence: TGTGCCAGCAGTTACCGGGGCTGGGACACTGAAGCTTTCTTT. It translates to CASSYRGWDTEAFF. V and J are TRBV6-5 and TRBJ1-1; D is possibly TRBD1 (5 bases). CDR1 is MNHEY and CDR2 is SVGAGI in the germline V gene. This CDR3 comprises 14 residues. V lost 2 bases to trimming and J lost 3 bases, with 10 bases between them.

The chain is built from TRBV6-1 and TRBJ1-2; TRBD1 matches 11 bases. The CDR3 is made up of 15 amino acids. Looked up from germline, CDR1 is MNHNS and CDR2 is SASEGT. The V segment lost 10 bases and the J segment 2 bases; nucleotides outside the gene matches: 9. The CDR3 loop reads CATGVGTGGNYGYTF. The CDR3 nucleotides are TGTGCCACTGGGGTGGGGACAGGGGGGAACTATGGCTACACCTTC.

The chain couples TRBV19 to TRBJ1-1, with D possibly being TRBD1 (6 bases). This CDR3 has 15 amino acids. V lost 2 bases to trimming and J lost 4 bases, with 14 bases between them. Germline-derived CDR1 and CDR2 are LNHDA and SQIVND (reference sequence). The CDR3: CASSITGGTGTEAFF. DNA of the CDR3: TGTGCCAGTAGTATAACCGGGGGCACGGGCACTGAAGCTTTCTTT.

In its sample, this clonotype was seen a few times. The J gene is TRBJ2-6, the V gene TRBV27; D possibly matches TRBD1 or TRBD2 (7 bases each). Germline V gene sequence: CDR1 MNHEY, CDR2 SMNVEV (reference sequence). V gave up 0 bases and J gave up 3 bases, with 12 bases separating them. This CDR3 has 17 residues. CDR3 nucleotide sequence: TGTGCCAGCAGTTTATCTTCAGGGGGGGGTGGGGCCAACGTCCTGACTTTC. As protein: CASSLSSGGGGANVLTF. Supplemented by reference TRBV27 and TRBJ2-6, the full variable domain reads EAQVTQNPRYLITVTGKKLTVTCSQNMNHEYMSWYRQDPGLGLRQIYYSMNVEVTDKGDVPEGYKVSRKEKRNFPLILESPSPNQTSLYFCASSLSSGGGGANVLTFGAGSRLTVL.

The V and J genes are TRBV10-2 and TRBJ2-1, with TRBD2 identical over 14 bases. Germline V gene data show CDR1 as WSHSY and CDR2 as SAAADI. The CDR3 has 16 residues. Trimming removed 6 bases from V and 9 bases from J; junction bases left unmatched: 10. The CDR3, as DNA: TGCGCCAGCAGATCGACTAGCGGGAGGGTGTTTGCTGAGCAGTTCTTC. This gives the protein CASRSTSGRVFAEQFF.

This clonotype was observed at least ten times. The V gene is TRBV10-3, the J gene TRBJ1-1, with D hard to call. The CDR3 is made up of 13 amino acids. The ends were cut back, 10 bases at V and 0 bases at J, with 12 bases in the middle. CDR1 and CDR2 (germline): ENHRY, SYGVKD. The CDR3 protein is CATHELLNTEAFF. The CDR3 bases are TGTGCCACCCACGAACTATTGAACACTGAAGCTTTCTTT.

This chain uses TRBV12-3 or TRBV12-4 with TRBJ2-3, with D unresolved. V lost 6 bases and J 14 bases, leaving 21 bases between the germline ends. The CDR3 consists of 13 residues. The CDR3 spells CASSPGPGRMWYF. The DNA for the CDR3 is TGTGCCAGCAGCCCCGGGCCCGGGCGCATGTGGTATTTT.

Many counts were recorded for this clonotype. The chain links TRBV13 to TRBJ2-7; 14 bases are shared with TRBD2. CDR3 length: 15 residues. CDR1 and CDR2 from the germline V gene are PRHDT and FYEKMQ (reference sequence). V trimming: 4 bases; J trimming: 6 bases; junction bases outside the gene matches: 5. CDR3 sequence: CASSWGLAGVPEQYF. The DNA for the CDR3 is TGTGCCAGCAGCTGGGGACTAGCGGGAGTCCCCGAGCAGTACTTC.

The chain employs TRBV27 and TRBJ2-7; 8 bases fit TRBD2. Germline CDR1 MNHEY, CDR2 SMNVEV (reference sequence). The CDR3 totals 14 residues. J was trimmed by 4 bases and V by 6 bases; bases with no gene match: 8. CDR3 bases: TGTGCCAGCAGGTTAGCGGGATCCTTGTACGAGCAGTACTTC. This sequence encodes CASRLAGSLYEQYF.

This clonotype was seen ten or more times. The chain carries TRBV6-5 and TRBJ2-7; D might be TRBD2 (6 bases). With 0 bases removed from V and 4 bases from J, the gap between germline ends came to 13 bases. This CDR3 comprises 15 residues. In germline, CDR1 is MNHEY, CDR2 SVGAGI. CDR3 in amino acids: CASSYSRDGSYEQYF. The CDR3, as DNA: TGTGCCAGCAGTTACTCCCGGGACGGGAGTTACGAGCAGTACTTC.

CDR3 region: CASGRGPVSGANVLTF. In nucleotides, the CDR3 is TGTGCCAGCGGCAGGGGGCCAGTCTCTGGGGCCAACGTCCTGACTTTC. J is TRBJ2-6 and V is TRBV6-1; 8 bases map to TRBD1. Germline V gene sequence: CDR1 MNHNS, CDR2 SASEGT. This CDR3 spans 16 amino acids. The J segment lost 0 bases and the V segment lost 8 bases, leaving 6 bases of the junction unmatched.

The sample holds many counts of this clonotype. This chain links TRBV2 with TRBJ2-7; 7 bases agree with TRBD2. V lost 7 bases to trimming and J lost 1 base; unmatched junction nucleotides: 10. CDR1 is SNHLY, CDR2 FYNNEI, per germline. CDR3 length equals 15 residues. DNA for the CDR3: TGTGCCAGCAACGACCCGCGGGAGAGATCCTACGAGCAGTACTTC. Its protein is CASNDPRERSYEQYF.

The chain joins TRBV25-1 to TRBJ1-6, with D possibly being TRBD1 (5 bases). The CDR3 is 16 amino acids. The germline V and J ends were trimmed by 3 bases and 7 bases, with 16 bases remaining between them. Germline assignment: CDR1 MGHDK and CDR2 SYGVNS. CDR3 residues: CASSETPGPGNSPLHF. The CDR3 nucleotides are TGTGCCAGCAGTGAGACCCCGGGACCGGGAAATTCACCCCTCCACTTT.

This clonotype was picked up many times. The rearrangement uses TRBV24-1 and TRBJ1-5; tentative D call: TRBD1 (6 bases). V gave up 4 bases and J gave up 6 bases, with 18 bases separating them. CDR1 and CDR2 from the germline V gene are KGHDR and SFDVKD. This CDR3 contains 16 residues. The CDR3 loop is CATSDSRVGGSQPQHF. CDR3 sequence (DNA): TGTGCCACCAGTGACTCTCGGGTGGGGGGCTCTCAGCCCCAGCATTTT.